A selection of T cell receptor beta chains follows, all from one sample in a study. Using its own MiXCR run on the 5' RACE reads, TCRdb lists one record per CDR3 protein. Of 5,000 to 7,000 distinct CDR3 sequences in the sample, 40% to 60% were seen once. Sequences were obtained from memory CD4+ T cells sorted from blood. These receptors all stem from a female donor with breast cancer. The CDR3 runs from the conserved cysteine through the conserved F or W. Fields, in order: J gene, V gene, CDR3 protein.

TRBJ2-3 | TRBV7-6 | CASSSSDRGQYF
TRBJ2-1 | TRBV4-2 | CASSQSPLAATYNEQFF
TRBJ1-4 | TRBV7-6 | CASSLAGTATNEKLFF
TRBJ2-5 | TRBV2 | CASRVLAGGPTRETQYF
TRBJ1-5 | TRBV12-3/TRBV12-4 | CASSLAGGREGRSQHF
TRBJ2-1 | TRBV5-1 | CASSSLASATGEQFF
TRBJ1-2 | TRBV5-1 | CASSLVTESYGYTF
TRBJ1-1 | TRBV20-1 | CSARDLRGFTEAFF
TRBJ2-3 | TRBV20-1 | CSYYSTDTQYF
TRBJ1-2 | TRBV5-5 | CASTRIGNYGYTF
TRBJ1-6 | TRBV4-2 | CARSLAYRVSSPLHF
TRBJ2-7 | TRBV7-3 | CASSLGSGGVYEQYF
TRBJ1-2 | TRBV5-1 | CASSLGTDYGYTF
TRBJ2-7 | TRBV5-1 | CASSSSGSYEQYF
TRBJ2-1 | TRBV4-1 | CASSPRDDGVNEQFF
TRBJ1-2 | TRBV6-5 | CASSYSGYGYTF
TRBJ2-1 | TRBV15 | CVTSRDIGVPKQFF
TRBJ1-2 | TRBV20-1 | CSAREGTNYGYTF